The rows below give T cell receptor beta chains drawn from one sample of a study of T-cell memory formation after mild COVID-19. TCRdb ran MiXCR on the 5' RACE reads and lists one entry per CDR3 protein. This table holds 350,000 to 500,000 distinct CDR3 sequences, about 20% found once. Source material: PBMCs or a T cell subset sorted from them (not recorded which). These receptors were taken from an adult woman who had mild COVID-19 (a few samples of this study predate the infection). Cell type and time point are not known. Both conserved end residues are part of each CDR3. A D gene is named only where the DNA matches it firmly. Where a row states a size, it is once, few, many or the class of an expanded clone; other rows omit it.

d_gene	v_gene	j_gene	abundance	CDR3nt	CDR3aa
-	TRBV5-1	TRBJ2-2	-	TGCGCCAGCAGTGGACACGGAGACACCGGGGAGCTGTTTTTT	CASSGHGDTGELFF
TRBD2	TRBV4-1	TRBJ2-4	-	TGCGCCAGCAGCCAAGGACTAGCGGGGGGGATAGCCAAAAACATTCAGTACTTC	CASSQGLAGGIAKNIQYF
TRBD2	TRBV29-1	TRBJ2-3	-	TGCAGCGTCTGGACTAGCGGGAGAAGGGATACGCAGTATTTT	CSVWTSGRRDTQYF
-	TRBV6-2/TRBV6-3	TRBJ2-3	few	TGTGCCAGCAGGGACCGGCGAACAGGGGATACGCAGTATTTT	CASRDRRTGDTQYF
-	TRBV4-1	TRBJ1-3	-	TGCGCCAGCAGCCAAGATAGGGGGGGCCCGAGCTCTGGAAACACCATATATTTT	CASSQDRGGPSSGNTIYF
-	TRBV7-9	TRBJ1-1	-	TGTGCCAGCAGCTCCGAGGCGGGCACTGAAGCTTTCTTT	CASSSEAGTEAFF
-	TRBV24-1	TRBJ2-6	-	TGTGCCACCAGTGATAGCGAGGTCAGCTCCTGGTCTGGGGCCAACGTCCTGACTTTC	CATSDSEVSSWSGANVLTF
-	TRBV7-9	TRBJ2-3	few	TGTGCCAGCAGCCGACTAGAAGCAGATACGCAGTATTTT	CASSRLEADTQYF
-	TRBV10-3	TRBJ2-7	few	TGTGCCATTGGGCAGGGCTCCTCCGAGCAGTACTTC	CAIGQGSSEQYF
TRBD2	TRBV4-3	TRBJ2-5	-	TGCGCCAGCAGCCAAGATTCACTAGCGGGAGGGCCCGGAGAGACCCAGTACTTC	CASSQDSLAGGPGETQYF
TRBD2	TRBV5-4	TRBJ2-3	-	TGTGCCAGCAGCTTCGGCGGGAGGAGGGCAGGAAAGGGCACAGATACGCAGTATTTT	CASSFGGRRAGKGTDTQYF
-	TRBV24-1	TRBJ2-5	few	TGTGCCACCAGTGAGGAACCGGGACACCTCCAAGAGACCCAGTACTTC	CATSEEPGHLQETQYF
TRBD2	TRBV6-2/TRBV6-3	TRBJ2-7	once	TGTGCCAGCATCAAGACTAGCGGCACCTACGAGCAGTACTTC	CASIKTSGTYEQYF
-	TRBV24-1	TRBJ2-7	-	TGTGCCACCAGTGAATCTGGGACCGCCGACTACTACGAGCAGTACTTC	CATSESGTADYYEQYF
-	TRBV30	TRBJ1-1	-	TGTGCCTGGACCCACTGGGCCCCACCGGTGGACACTGAAGCTTTCTTT	CAWTHWAPPVDTEAFF
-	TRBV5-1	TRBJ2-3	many	TGTGCCAGCAGCTTAGCGGCAGATACGCAGTATTTT	CASSLAADTQYF
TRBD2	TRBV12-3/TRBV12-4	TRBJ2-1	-	TGTGCCAGCAGTCAAAGGACTAGCGGGAGGAATGAGCAGTTCTTC	CASSQRTSGRNEQFF
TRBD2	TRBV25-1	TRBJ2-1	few	TGTGCCAGCAGTGGCTCCCCCGGCGGGAGGGGGTACAATGAGCAGTTCTTC	CASSGSPGGRGYNEQFF